The TCR beta chain described here comes from a study of blood T cell repertoires in COVID-19. The assay was immunoSEQ multiplex PCR, and TCRdb's table has in-frame clones only and misses some. The sample contains hundreds of thousands of clones, around 86% of which appear only once. The V and J ends lost 7 bases and 1 base, in that order; junction bases with no gene match: 4. The CDR3 has 14 residues. The germline gives CDR1 MRHNA, CDR2 SNTAGT. The chain carries TRBV6-4 and TRBJ1-1, with TRBD1 matching 9 bases. The receptor's source is a man between 70 and 80 years old with acute or convalescent COVID-19. The sample comprised peripheral blood. CDR3 nucleotides: TGTGCCAGCAAACCGGGACAGGGGAACACTGAAGCTTTCTTT. Protein product: CASKPGQGNTEAFF.